This T cell receptor (beta chain) stems from a study of siplizumab effects on memory and regulatory T cells. Points from the study as a whole: Phenotypic classification as naive or memory proved unattainable for roughly 75-97% of proliferating CD4+ or CD8+ clones. Siplizumab caused a significant drop in alloreactive sequences traceable to unstimulated CD4+ memory cells.

Clones were read by immunoSEQ multiplex PCR, and TCRdb kept only the in-frame ones, dropping some. The sample has some 110,000 clones, 94% seen once. This CDR3 spans 14 amino acids. The ends lost 3 bases at V and 3 bases at J; junction bases unmatched: 4. Per the germline V gene, CDR1 is SNHLY and CDR2 is FYNNEI. About this clone itself: Its antigen is currently unknown.

The chain recombines TRBV2 with TRBJ1-2; 7 bases match TRBD1. Sequencing was done on a sample of non-Treg CD4+ T cells sorted from blood. This TCR derives from a human donor in good health. This chain's CDR3 is CASSDDRVHYGYTF. Written as DNA, the CDR3 is TGTGCCAGCAGTGACGACAGGGTTCACTATGGCTACACCTTC.